This T cell receptor beta chain was documented in a study of Graves' ophthalmopathy and Graves' hyperthyroidism. Trimming shortened V by 6 bases and J by 4 bases, and 15 bases separated the two germline ends. CDR3 length: 13 residues. Germline assignment: CDR1 DFQATT and CDR2 SNEGSKA (reference sequence). Scientists amplified the TCR beta CDR3 regions from RNA transcripts. An initial RT-PCR round employing HTBI primers preceded a second-round multiplex PCR. Each CDR3 protein is one row after TCRdb ran MiXCR on the multiplex PCR reads. In the table there are about 740,000 distinct CDR3 sequences, about 44% of which are singletons. In this cohort, patients with other autoimmune diseases, uncontrolled infections, pregnancy or lactation were excluded.

Material for sequencing was peripheral blood. V is TRBV20-1 and J is TRBJ1-1; D perhaps matches TRBD1 (6 bases). The source is an adult man with Graves' ophthalmopathy. CDR3 DNA: TGCAGTGCCCCAGCGACAGGTAGCACTGAAGCTTTCTTT. This encodes CSAPATGSTEAFF.